Described below is a single T cell receptor (beta chain) sequence and its context. Antigen specificity is unknown. An Oncomine TCR Beta short-read assay was used to sequence the DNA from cultured CD4+ T cells. Once CD4+ T cells had been cultured, genomic DNA was extracted from them. From the PCR reads, TCRdb called clonotypes with MiXCR, one entry per CDR3 protein. The sample holds some 9,900 distinct CDR3 sequences, 25% to 35% seen once. Treatment denoted: approximately 11-day PBMC culture with coronavirus spike peptide pools or control peptides (ViraFEST assay). The data originate from a study of vaccination and CD4 T cells after COVID-19. The wider study: There were six male and four female convalescents, and two of them were Hispanic. Following dose two, a median around 70 days (range 14 to 241) passed before post-vaccine samples were taken. Stimulation of cells relied on overlapping spike peptides derived from SARS-CoV-2, HCoV-NL63, HCoV-OC43 and HCoV-229E.

Trimming took off 5 bases at V and 5 bases at J, with 18 bases between the two ends. CDR3 length: 14 residues. The germline gives CDR1 DFQATT, CDR2 SNEGSKA (reference sequence). The clonotype was recovered from a human donor who had recovered from COVID-19. This chain links TRBV20-1 with TRBJ1-1, with D perhaps matching TRBD1 (5 bases). This specimen consisted of CD4+ T cells from blood, cultured in vitro, obtained after SARS-CoV-2 vaccination. The CDR3 reads CSAPKTGGGTEAFF. The CDR3 DNA is TGCAGTGCTCCCAAGACGGGCGGGGGTACTGAAGCTTTCTTT.